This T cell receptor (beta chain) was captured by sequencing in a study of shared clonotypes between healthy human individuals. The germline V gene encodes CDR1 SQVTM and CDR2 ANQGSEA. This CDR3 comprises 14 residues. Germline trimming cut 7 bases from V and 9 bases from J; bases unmatched to any gene: 17. Libraries were prepared by immunoSEQ multiplex PCR; TCRdb keeps only in-frame clonotypes and omits some of them. The sample lists fewer than 200,000 clones; 65% to 80% were seen once. The donors, healthy adults who were HIV-negative, had experienced no recent acute infections or vaccinations. This clone was found a few times.

The sequenced material came from memory CD4+ T cells sorted from blood. Subset reported: CD45RA-negative fraction. This TCR was sampled from a man aged 25 to 40 in good health. The gene calls are TRBV29-1 and TRBJ2-7, with 8 positions matching TRBD2. Here the CDR3 reads CSAFVVGGANGQYF. CDR3 nucleotide sequence: TGCAGCGCTTTTGTGGTCGGGGGGGCTAATGGGCAGTACTTC.